The present entry profiles one T cell receptor (beta chain) with its context. Its target antigen remains unknown. Base qualities are missing; no much larger clone stands one base away. For TCR beta library preparation, about 2 micrograms of genomic DNA was extracted from cryopreserved PBMCs. High-throughput TCR beta sequencing was performed on longitudinal blood samples from CLL patients receiving ibrutinib monotherapy. Patients were enrolled in a phase 2 open-label single-center ibrutinib monotherapy trial. The sample belongs to a study of cytotoxic CD8 clonotypes in ibrutinib-treated CLL (dated by TCRdb to the early 2020s). Describing the broader study: The cohort included about 15 treatment-naive and approximately eleven relapsed/refractory patients; about 18 were IGHV unmutated. Responses were partial in roughly 25 patients and complete in 2; after median approximately 5.5 years follow-up, about 15 stayed in remission and about twelve progressed. Response samples were taken after a median of 12 months on treatment, ranging from 6 to 36 months. On average, each sample yielded 255,043 productive templates and tens of thousands of productive rearrangements. Longitudinal samples were obtainable from about 30% of the roughly 86 participants in the trial. Cryopreserved peripheral blood mononuclear cells were obtained prior to treatment, at the time of response, and at either disease progression or sustained remission. Every sample from remission and from progressive disease was obtained while the patients were still on ibrutinib.

Points the paper makes about the study in general: Sampling times were not matched between patients in sustained remission and patients whose disease was progressing, and lymph node repertoires were not examined. Clonality rose at ibrutinib response, remained stable during sustained remission, and dropped back toward baseline at progression. Public clonotypes were rare and either shrank or stayed stable during treatment, and the rise in clonality at ibrutinib response reflected expansion of private clonotypes. Baseline clonality exceeded that of age-matched healthy donors and correlated strongly with circulating CD8+ T-cell counts.

Each clonotype received, on average, around 10x coverage in deep resolution sequencing performed on a MiSeq, where the target depth lay between 1 in 1 million and 1 in 200,000 T cells. The immunoSEQ hsTCRB Kit was used to generate TCR beta libraries. On the authors' methods: ImmunoSEQ Data Assistant and ImmunoSEQ Analyzer were used for data analysis, and V, D and J genes were assigned according to IMGT definitions. Clonality was computed as one minus normalized Shannon entropy of productive rearrangement frequencies, ranging from 0 to 1. Public clonotype analysis was restricted to overrepresented clonotypes comprising at least 0.05% of each patient's repertoire. About twelve repertoires from age-matched healthy donors, obtained from immuneACCESS, served as clonality controls. The clones in this table, taken by TCRdb from immuneACCESS, are in-frame only. Not every clone is retained; where verified, under half of the shortfall comes from an unresolved V gene, and the cause of the rest is unknown. The V and J calls and the clone size are those of that table, but D and trimming were determined from the DNA. Here the sample has around 150,000 clones; 75% to 85% occur a single time. The biggest ten clones account for 7.5% to 8% of the sample.

The CDR1 and CDR2 encoded by the germline V gene are KGHSH and LQKENI. The V and J ends are trimmed by 3 bases and 1 base, leaving 13 bases between them. The CDR3 has 16 amino acids, counting the end cysteine and phenylalanine. Just CDR3 DNA is preserved here, 48 bases in frame from base 1. The receptor comes from a human donor with chronic lymphocytic leukemia. The chain couples TRBV18 to TRBJ2-1; no confident D gene assignment can be made. Specimen: PBMCs, collected after 36 months of ibrutinib treatment. At the DNA level, the sequence is TGTGCCAGCTCACCGTTGGCTAGTCTGTCCTACAATGAGCAGTTCTTC. It encodes CASSPLASLSYNEQFF.